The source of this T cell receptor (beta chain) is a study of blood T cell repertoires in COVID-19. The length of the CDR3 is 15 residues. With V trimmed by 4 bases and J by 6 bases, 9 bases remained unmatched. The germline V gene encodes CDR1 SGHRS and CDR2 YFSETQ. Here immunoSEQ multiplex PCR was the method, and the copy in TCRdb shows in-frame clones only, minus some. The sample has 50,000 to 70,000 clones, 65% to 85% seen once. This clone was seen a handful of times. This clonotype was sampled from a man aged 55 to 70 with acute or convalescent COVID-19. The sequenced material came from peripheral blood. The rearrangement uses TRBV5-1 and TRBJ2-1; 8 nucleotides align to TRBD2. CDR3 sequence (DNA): TGCGCCAGCAGCCCCGGGATAGCGGGGCCCAATGAGCAGTTCTTC. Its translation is CASSPGIAGPNEQFF.